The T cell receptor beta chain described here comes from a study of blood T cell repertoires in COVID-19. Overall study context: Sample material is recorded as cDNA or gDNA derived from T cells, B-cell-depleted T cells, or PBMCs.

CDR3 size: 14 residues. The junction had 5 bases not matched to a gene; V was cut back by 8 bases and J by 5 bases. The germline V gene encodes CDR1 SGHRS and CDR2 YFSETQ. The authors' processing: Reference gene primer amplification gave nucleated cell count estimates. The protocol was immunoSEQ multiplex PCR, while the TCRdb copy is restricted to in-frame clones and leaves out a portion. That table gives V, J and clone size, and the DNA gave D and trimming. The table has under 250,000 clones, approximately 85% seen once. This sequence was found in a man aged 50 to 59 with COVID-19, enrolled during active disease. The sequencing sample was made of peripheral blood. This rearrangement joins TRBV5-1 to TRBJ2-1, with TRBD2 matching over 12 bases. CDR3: CASTTSGRNNEQFF. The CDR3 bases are TGCGCCAGTACGACTAGCGGGAGAAACAATGAGCAGTTCTTC.